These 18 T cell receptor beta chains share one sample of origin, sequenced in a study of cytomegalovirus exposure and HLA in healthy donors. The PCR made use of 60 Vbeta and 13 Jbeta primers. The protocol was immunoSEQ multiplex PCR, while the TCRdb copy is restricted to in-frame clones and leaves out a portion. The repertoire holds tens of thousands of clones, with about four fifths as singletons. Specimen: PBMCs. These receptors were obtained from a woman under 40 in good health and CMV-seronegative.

The CDR3 region is CSVGGVFSGDGYTF. CDR3 bases: TGCAGCGTTGGAGGCGTCTTCTCTGGCGATGGCTACACCTTC. The J gene is TRBJ1-2, the V gene TRBV29-1, with D hard to call. Germline CDR1 is SQVTM and CDR2 is ANQGSEA. There are 14 residues in the CDR3. Between the trimmed V and J ends, which lost 4 bases and 6 bases, there was a span of 18 bases.

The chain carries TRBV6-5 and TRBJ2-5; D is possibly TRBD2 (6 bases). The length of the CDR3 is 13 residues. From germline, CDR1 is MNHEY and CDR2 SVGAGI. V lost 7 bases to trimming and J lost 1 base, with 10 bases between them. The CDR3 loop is CASKGLTQETQYF. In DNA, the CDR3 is TGTGCCAGCAAAGGACTAACCCAAGAGACCCAGTACTTC.

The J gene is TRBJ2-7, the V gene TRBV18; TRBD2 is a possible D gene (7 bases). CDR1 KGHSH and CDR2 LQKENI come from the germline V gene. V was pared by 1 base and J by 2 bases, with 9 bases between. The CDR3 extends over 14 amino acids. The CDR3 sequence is CASSPREGAYEQYF. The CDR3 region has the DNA TGTGCCAGCTCACCACGGGAGGGGGCCTACGAGCAGTACTTC.

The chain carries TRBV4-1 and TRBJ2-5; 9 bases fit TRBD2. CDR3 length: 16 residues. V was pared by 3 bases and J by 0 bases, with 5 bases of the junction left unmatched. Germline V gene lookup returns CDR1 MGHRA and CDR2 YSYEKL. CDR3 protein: CASSHIGLAHQETQYF. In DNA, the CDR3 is TGCGCCAGCAGCCACATCGGACTAGCGCACCAAGAGACCCAGTACTTC.

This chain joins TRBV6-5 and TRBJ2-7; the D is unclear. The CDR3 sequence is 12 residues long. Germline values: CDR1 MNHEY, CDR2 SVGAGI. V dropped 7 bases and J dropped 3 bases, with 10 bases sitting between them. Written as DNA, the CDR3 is TGTGCCAGCATTCGCCACAGCTACGAGCAGTACTTC. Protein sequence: CASIRHSYEQYF.

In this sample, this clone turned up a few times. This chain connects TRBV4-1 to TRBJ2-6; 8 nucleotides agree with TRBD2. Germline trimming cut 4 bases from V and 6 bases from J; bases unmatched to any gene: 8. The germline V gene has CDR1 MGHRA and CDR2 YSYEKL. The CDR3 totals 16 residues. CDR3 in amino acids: CASSLSGTSQANVLTF. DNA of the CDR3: TGCGCCAGCAGCCTCTCAGGGACTAGTCAGGCCAACGTCCTGACTTTC.

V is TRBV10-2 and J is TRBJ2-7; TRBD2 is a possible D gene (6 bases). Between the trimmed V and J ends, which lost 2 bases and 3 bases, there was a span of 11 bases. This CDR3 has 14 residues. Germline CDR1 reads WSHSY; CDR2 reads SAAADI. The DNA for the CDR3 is TGCGCCAGCAGTGAGGGGGGGACGCTCTACGAGCAGTACTTC. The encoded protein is CASSEGGTLYEQYF.

This chain's CDR3 is CASSRDGQGPFGTEAFF. As DNA, the CDR3 is TGTGCCAGCAGCCGCGACGGACAGGGACCCTTCGGCACTGAAGCTTTCTTT. This chain connects TRBV5-8 to TRBJ1-1, with 8 positions matching TRBD1. The V gene's germline CDR1 is SGHTS and CDR2 YDEGEE. Unmatched junction bases numbered 15, after V lost 4 bases and J lost 4 bases. The CDR3 runs 17 residues.

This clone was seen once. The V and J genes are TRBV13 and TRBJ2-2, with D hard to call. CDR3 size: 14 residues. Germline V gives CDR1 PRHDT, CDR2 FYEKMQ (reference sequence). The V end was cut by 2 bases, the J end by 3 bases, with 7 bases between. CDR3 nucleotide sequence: TGTGCCAGCAGCTTATCTCCGTACACCGGGGAGCTGTTTTTT. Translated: CASSLSPYTGELFF.

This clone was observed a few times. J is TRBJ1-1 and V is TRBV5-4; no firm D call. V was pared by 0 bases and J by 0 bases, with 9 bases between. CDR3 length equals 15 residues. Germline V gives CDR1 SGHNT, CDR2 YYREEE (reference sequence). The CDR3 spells CASSLVSGMNTEAFF. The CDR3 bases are TGTGCCAGCAGCTTGGTTTCGGGTATGAACACTGAAGCTTTCTTT.

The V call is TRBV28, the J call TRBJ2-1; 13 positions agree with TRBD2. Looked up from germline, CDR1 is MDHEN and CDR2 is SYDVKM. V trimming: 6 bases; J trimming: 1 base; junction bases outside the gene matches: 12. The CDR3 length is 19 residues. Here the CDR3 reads CASSPRRTSGGESYNEQFF. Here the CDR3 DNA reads TGTGCCAGCAGCCCCCGCCGGACTAGCGGGGGAGAATCCTACAATGAGCAGTTCTTC.

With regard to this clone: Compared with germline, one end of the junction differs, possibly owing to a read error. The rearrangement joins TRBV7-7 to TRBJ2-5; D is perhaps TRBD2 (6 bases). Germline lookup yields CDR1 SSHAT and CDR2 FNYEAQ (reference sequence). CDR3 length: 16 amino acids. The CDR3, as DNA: TGTGCTAGCAGCTTACAGGCTGGGACTTCACAAGAGACCCAGTACTTC. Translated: CASSLQAGTSQETQYF.

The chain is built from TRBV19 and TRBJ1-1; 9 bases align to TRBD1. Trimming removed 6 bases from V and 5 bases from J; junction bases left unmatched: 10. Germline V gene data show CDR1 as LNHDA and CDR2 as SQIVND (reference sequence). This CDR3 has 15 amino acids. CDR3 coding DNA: TGTGCCAGTAGCCATCTGGACAGGGGTCGTACTGAAGCTTTCTTT. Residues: CASSHLDRGRTEAFF.

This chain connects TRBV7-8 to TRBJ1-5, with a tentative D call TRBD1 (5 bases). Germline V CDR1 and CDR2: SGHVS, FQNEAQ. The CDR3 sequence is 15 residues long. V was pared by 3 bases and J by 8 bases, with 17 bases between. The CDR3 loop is CASSLGGTVAEPQHF. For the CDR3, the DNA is TGTGCCAGCAGCTTGGGAGGGACGGTGGCTGAGCCCCAGCATTTT. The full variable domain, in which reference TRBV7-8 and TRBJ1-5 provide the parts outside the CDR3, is GAGVSQSPRYKVAKRGQDVALRCDPISGHVSLFWYQQALGQGPEFLTYFQNEAQLDKSGLPSDRFFAERPEGSVSTLKIQRTQQEDSAVYLCASSLGGTVAEPQHFGDGTRLSIL.

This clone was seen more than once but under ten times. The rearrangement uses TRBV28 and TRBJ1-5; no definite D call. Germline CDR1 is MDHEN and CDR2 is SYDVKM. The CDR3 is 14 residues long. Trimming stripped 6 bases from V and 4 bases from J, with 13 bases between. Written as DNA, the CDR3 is TGTGCCAGCAGCCGTACACCAAATAATCAGCCCCAGCATTTT. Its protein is CASSRTPNNQPQHF.

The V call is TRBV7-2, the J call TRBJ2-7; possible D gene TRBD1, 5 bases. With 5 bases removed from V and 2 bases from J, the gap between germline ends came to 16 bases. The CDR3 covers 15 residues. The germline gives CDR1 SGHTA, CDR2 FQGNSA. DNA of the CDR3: TGTGCCAGCAGCCCAGAGGTAGGGGTCCCCTACGAGCAGTACTTC. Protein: CASSPEVGVPYEQYF.

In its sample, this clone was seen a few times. The CDR3 DNA is TGTGCCAGCAGTGAAGGGGGCAGCAGCACAGATACGCAGTATTTT. As protein: CASSEGGSSTDTQYF. This sequence joins TRBV6-1 and TRBJ2-3; D may be TRBD1 (5 bases). Trimming took off 1 base at V and 0 bases at J, with 8 bases between the two ends. The CDR3 spans 15 residues. Looked up from germline, CDR1 is MNHNS and CDR2 is SASEGT.

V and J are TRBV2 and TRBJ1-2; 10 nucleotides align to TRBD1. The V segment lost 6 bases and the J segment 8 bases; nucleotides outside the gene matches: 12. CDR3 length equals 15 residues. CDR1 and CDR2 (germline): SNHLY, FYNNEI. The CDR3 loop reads CASRAGQGGQSGYTF. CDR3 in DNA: TGTGCCAGCAGGGCAGGACAGGGGGGTCAATCGGGCTACACCTTC.